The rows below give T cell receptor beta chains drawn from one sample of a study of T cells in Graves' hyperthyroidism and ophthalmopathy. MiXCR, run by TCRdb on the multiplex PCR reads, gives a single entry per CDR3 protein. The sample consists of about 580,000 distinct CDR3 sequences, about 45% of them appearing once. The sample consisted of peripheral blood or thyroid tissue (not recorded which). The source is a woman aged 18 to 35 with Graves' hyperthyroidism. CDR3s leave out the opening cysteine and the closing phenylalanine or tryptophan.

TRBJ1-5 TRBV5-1 ASSLGGDNQPQR
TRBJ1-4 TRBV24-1 ATSDGGYNEKLF
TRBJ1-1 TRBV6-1 ASSDGQPISDTEAF
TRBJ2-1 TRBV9 ASSSRTSGTKNEQF
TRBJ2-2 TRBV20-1 SARALAGGPVTGELF
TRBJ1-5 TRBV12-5 ASGSQRGLKPQH
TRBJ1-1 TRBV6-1 ASSEARMNTEAF
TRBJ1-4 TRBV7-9 ASSLIGEKLF
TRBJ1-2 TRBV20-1 SASPNTNYGYT
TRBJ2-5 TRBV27 ASSWDRGWETQY
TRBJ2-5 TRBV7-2 ASSSQGAGRQETQY
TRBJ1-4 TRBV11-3 ASSPLSTNEKLF
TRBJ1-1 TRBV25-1 ASSPSGSTTGAF
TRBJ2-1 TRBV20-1 SAGGLTKDYNEQF
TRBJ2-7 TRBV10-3 AIKDRSSYEQY
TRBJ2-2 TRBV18 ASSGPAGELF
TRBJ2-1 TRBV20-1 SASRSGGYNEQF
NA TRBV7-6 ASSLGLRAEQY
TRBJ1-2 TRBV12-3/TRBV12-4 ASSWADYGYT
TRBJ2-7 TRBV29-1 SAQGQTYEQY
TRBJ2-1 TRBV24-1 ATSDLGREGYNEQF
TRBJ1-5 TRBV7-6 ASSLGAGNQPQH
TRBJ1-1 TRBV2 ASRGTEAF
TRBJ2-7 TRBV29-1 SVRAGGKGLGEQY
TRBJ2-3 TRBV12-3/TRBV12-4 ASSQSGTPVDTQY
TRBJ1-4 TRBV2 ASTTSGTEKLF
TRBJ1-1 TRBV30 AWSVLGSTEAF
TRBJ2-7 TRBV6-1 VSSEVGPEQY
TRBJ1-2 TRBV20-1 SAPKGGSYDGYT
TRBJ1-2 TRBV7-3 ASGQGDGYT
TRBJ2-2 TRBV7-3 ASSLGTSNTGELF
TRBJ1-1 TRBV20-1 SARDPGEIGLTEAF
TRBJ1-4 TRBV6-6 ASSYSKNEKLF
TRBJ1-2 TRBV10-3 ARVGSTYGYT
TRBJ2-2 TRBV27 ASSLYYHTGELF
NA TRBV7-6 ASTPPSGRPYNEQF
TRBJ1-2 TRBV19 ASTSIAGVGYT
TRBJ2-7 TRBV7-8 ASSLSPEAYEQY
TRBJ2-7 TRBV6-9 ASSYRGTGGEQY
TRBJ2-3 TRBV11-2 ASSLTAGADTQY
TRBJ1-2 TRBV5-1 ASSSGTGAAGYT
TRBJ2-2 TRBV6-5 ASSPPGRGDTGELF
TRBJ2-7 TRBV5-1 ASSLGGHNTYEQY
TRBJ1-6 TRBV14 ASSQVGSSYNSPLH
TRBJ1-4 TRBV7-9 ASSLALGQGRSEKLF
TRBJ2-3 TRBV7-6 ASSLPSSGTSGSDTQY
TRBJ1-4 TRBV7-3 ASSLIPGEKLF
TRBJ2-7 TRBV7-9 ASSSGGRIYYEQY
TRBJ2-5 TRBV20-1 SARAKETQY
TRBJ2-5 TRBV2 ASSRARWETQY
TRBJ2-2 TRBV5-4 ASSLKDKSGELF
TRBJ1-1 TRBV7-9 ASSLAPGLAFYNEQF
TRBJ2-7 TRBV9 ASSVGGSGYKSSYEQY
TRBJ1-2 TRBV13 ASSNRQGARPYGYT
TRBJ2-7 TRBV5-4 ASSLVGLAAPYEQY